This is a list of T cell receptor beta chains from one sample in a study of immune evolution from preneoplasia to lung adenocarcinoma. TCRdb keeps only in-frame clones here, not all; method: immunoSEQ multiplex PCR. The top ten hold approximately 4.8% of the sample, which has fewer than 50,000 clones, roughly 80% seen once. Sequencing was done on a sample of FFPE invasive lung adenocarcinoma tissue. The origin of the receptors is a person aged 55 to 69 with lung adenocarcinoma. Each CDR3 is given with its conserved first and last residue. D genes are given only for firm matches. Rows may omit the clone size; those that give it use once, few, many or a size class.

d_call: TRBD2; clone_size: -; v_call: TRBV13; j_call: TRBJ2-7; cdr3_nt: TGTGCCAGCAGCGCGAGGCGGCGGGAGGGGTCCGAGTCCTACGAGCAGTACTTC; cdr3_aa: CASSARRREGSESYEQYF
d_call: -; clone_size: few; v_call: TRBV6-5; j_call: TRBJ2-7; cdr3_nt: TGTGCCAGCAAAAAGGGATTTTCCTACGAGCAGTACTTC; cdr3_aa: CASKKGFSYEQYF
d_call: -; clone_size: -; v_call: TRBV7-2; j_call: TRBJ2-2; cdr3_nt: TGTGCCAGCAGCTTCACACCATCCGGGGAGCTGTTTTTT; cdr3_aa: CASSFTPSGELFF
d_call: TRBD1; clone_size: few; v_call: TRBV2; j_call: TRBJ2-5; cdr3_nt: TGTGCCAGCAGTCTTAGGCCAGGGGGGACCCAGTACTTC; cdr3_aa: CASSLRPGGTQYF
d_call: TRBD2; clone_size: -; v_call: TRBV7-9; j_call: TRBJ2-7; cdr3_nt: TGTGCCAGCAGCCCCTCTAGCGGCCTTACCTCCTCCTACGAGCAGTACTTC; cdr3_aa: CASSPSSGLTSSYEQYF
d_call: TRBD2; clone_size: -; v_call: TRBV6-6; j_call: TRBJ2-7; cdr3_nt: TGTGCCAGCAGTCAAAGCGGGAACGCCTACGAGCAGTACTTC; cdr3_aa: CASSQSGNAYEQYF
d_call: -; clone_size: -; v_call: TRBV11-2; j_call: TRBJ2-7; cdr3_nt: TGTGCCAGCAGAATAGAGAGCGGGTGGTCCTACGAGCAGTACTTC; cdr3_aa: CASRIESGWSYEQYF
d_call: -; clone_size: -; v_call: TRBV4-2; j_call: TRBJ2-1; cdr3_nt: TGTGCCAGCAGCCAGGACCCCGACAGAACCAATGAGCAGTTCTTC; cdr3_aa: CASSQDPDRTNEQFF
d_call: -; clone_size: few; v_call: TRBV2; j_call: TRBJ2-1; cdr3_nt: TGTGCCAGCAGTGATCCTCGGGATGAGCAGTTCTTC; cdr3_aa: CASSDPRDEQFF
d_call: -; clone_size: once; v_call: TRBV30; j_call: TRBJ2-2; cdr3_nt: TGTGCCGTAATCAGGTGGAACACCGGGGAGCTGTTTTTT; cdr3_aa: CAVIRWNTGELFF
d_call: -; clone_size: few; v_call: TRBV7-8; j_call: TRBJ2-7; cdr3_nt: TGTGCCAGCAGCTGGTCGAACAGGGCCTACGAGCAGTACTTC; cdr3_aa: CASSWSNRAYEQYF
d_call: -; clone_size: -; v_call: TRBV19; j_call: TRBJ2-7; cdr3_nt: TGTGCCAGTAGTCCCCGACTGTACTCGACCTACGAGCAGTACTTC; cdr3_aa: CASSPRLYSTYEQYF
d_call: -; clone_size: few; v_call: TRBV11-2; j_call: TRBJ2-7; cdr3_nt: TGTGCCAGCAGCCTCGCCTACGAGCAGTACTTC; cdr3_aa: CASSLAYEQYF
d_call: -; clone_size: -; v_call: TRBV12-2; j_call: TRBJ1-2; cdr3_nt: TGTGCAAGTCGGGTCATAGCAGGCTACCTCTTC; cdr3_aa: CASRVIAGYLF
d_call: TRBD1; clone_size: -; v_call: TRBV18; j_call: TRBJ2-3; cdr3_nt: TGTGCCAGCTCACACCCGGGGACAGGGAATCCAGATACGCAGTATTTT; cdr3_aa: CASSHPGTGNPDTQYF
d_call: -; clone_size: -; v_call: TRBV28; j_call: TRBJ1-1; cdr3_nt: TGTGCCAGCGGCCCTCGGGGCCTAGGAATGAACACTGAAGCTTTCTTT; cdr3_aa: CASGPRGLGMNTEAFF
d_call: -; clone_size: -; v_call: TRBV2; j_call: TRBJ1-2; cdr3_nt: TGTGCCAGCAAAAGGAACAGGGATTATGGCTACACCTTC; cdr3_aa: CASKRNRDYGYTF
d_call: -; clone_size: few; v_call: TRBV10-3; j_call: TRBJ1-5; cdr3_nt: TGTGCCATCTCCAGAGGGGGAGACGGCAATCAGCCCCAGCATTTT; cdr3_aa: CAISRGGDGNQPQHF
d_call: -; clone_size: -; v_call: TRBV14; j_call: TRBJ2-7; cdr3_nt: TGTGCCAGCAGCCATGAAGGACACCGCTCCTACGAGCAGTACTTC; cdr3_aa: CASSHEGHRSYEQYF
d_call: TRBD2; clone_size: -; v_call: TRBV18; j_call: TRBJ2-7; cdr3_nt: TGTGCCAGCTCACCACCCGGGAGGCCTACCTACGAGCAGTACTTC; cdr3_aa: CASSPPGRPTYEQYF
d_call: -; clone_size: -; v_call: TRBV5-5; j_call: TRBJ1-2; cdr3_nt: TGTGCCAGCAGCTTGGTAAAGGGTGAGAGCTATGGCTACACCTTC; cdr3_aa: CASSLVKGESYGYTF
d_call: -; clone_size: -; v_call: TRBV6-1; j_call: TRBJ1-5; cdr3_nt: TGTGCCACCGTGAGTGGACAGCCAAATCAGCCCCAGCATTTT; cdr3_aa: CATVSGQPNQPQHF
d_call: -; clone_size: -; v_call: TRBV25-1; j_call: TRBJ1-2; cdr3_nt: TGTGCCAGCAGTGAACGCGCAGGGCACGGTGGCTACACCTTC; cdr3_aa: CASSERAGHGGYTF